The 21 T cell receptor beta chains below come from one sample, sequenced in a study of blood T cell repertoires in COVID-19. Only in-frame clones appear in the TCRdb table, and some are missing; sequencing was by immunoSEQ multiplex PCR. The sample gives roughly 280,000 clones, about nine tenths of which show up once; approximately 2% is in the top ten. The sample consisted of PBMCs or T cells enriched from blood (not recorded which). These receptors were collected from a woman in her sixties or seventies who had recovered from COVID-19.

V gene TRBV18 combines with J gene TRBJ1-1; TRBD1 might be the D (5 bases). There are 14 residues in the CDR3. V was cut by 3 bases and J by 5 bases, with 13 bases left in between. Germline assignment: CDR1 KGHSH and CDR2 LQKENI. The CDR3 bases are TGTGCCAGCTCACCTACGGGGGAGAGAACTGAAGCTTTCTTT. Encoded protein: CASSPTGERTEAFF.

The V and J genes are TRBV29-1 and TRBJ2-3; 12 positions match TRBD1. After removal of 7 bases from V and 4 bases from J, the junction contained 0 bases not matched to a gene. The CDR3 is 12 amino acids. Per the germline V gene, CDR1 is SQVTM and CDR2 is ANQGSEA. CDR3: CSGDRGPDTQYF. Here the CDR3 DNA reads TGCAGCGGGGACAGGGGGCCAGATACGCAGTATTTT.

This clone was recorded a few times. The chain is built from TRBV11-2 and TRBJ1-2; 9 bases are a match to TRBD1. CDR3 length: 15 residues. Per germline, CDR1 SGHAT and CDR2 FQNNGV. The ends lost 3 bases at V and 4 bases at J; junction bases unmatched: 6. CDR3 loop: CASSFDRGLSYGYTF. The CDR3 DNA follows: TGTGCCAGCAGCTTTGACAGGGGGTTGAGCTATGGCTACACCTTC.

The chain uses TRBV7-8 and TRBJ1-3; D is uncertain. Germline CDR1 is SGHVS and CDR2 is FQNEAQ. Deletions cut 5 bases from V and 9 bases from J, with 8 bases between. CDR3 length: 11 amino acids. The CDR3 reads CASSLGSTIYF. The CDR3 region has the DNA TGTGCCAGCAGCCTAGGGAGCACCATATATTTT.

This chain joins TRBV19 and TRBJ2-4; TRBD1 is a possible D gene (6 bases). Trimming cost V 4 bases and J 3 bases, with 19 bases left between them. CDR1 is LNHDA, CDR2 SQIVND, per germline (reference sequence). CDR3 length equals 17 residues. In DNA form, the CDR3 reads TGTGCCAGTAGTAGCGGACAGTCCCGGTTTGGCAAAAACATTCAGTACTTC. It encodes CASSSGQSRFGKNIQYF.

J is TRBJ2-1 and V is TRBV15, with 8 positions matching TRBD2. The CDR3 loop spans 15 amino acids. After removal of 4 bases from V and 3 bases from J, the junction contained 5 bases not matched to a gene. Looked up from germline, CDR1 is LNHNV and CDR2 is YYDKDF (reference sequence). Written as DNA, the CDR3 is TGTGCCACCAGCACCCGGACTAGCCGCTACAATGAGCAGTTCTTC. Translated: CATSTRTSRYNEQFF.

The chain combines TRBV11-2 with TRBJ1-2; tentatively, D is TRBD1 (6 bases). Germline assignment: CDR1 SGHAT and CDR2 FQNNGV. V gave up 5 bases and J gave up 4 bases, with 11 bases separating them. The CDR3 totals 13 residues. In DNA form, the CDR3 reads TGTGCCAGCAGCCCAGGGGTGGGCTATGGCTACACCTTC. Its protein product is CASSPGVGYGYTF.

The J gene is TRBJ2-3, the V gene TRBV10-3; 7 bases fit TRBD1. Germline loops: CDR1 ENHRY, CDR2 SYGVKD. The CDR3 has 14 residues. Trimming removed 10 bases from V and 6 bases from J; junction bases left unmatched: 13. This CDR3 reads CATQRQGDIDTQYF. In nucleotides, the CDR3 is TGTGCCACCCAAAGGCAGGGGGACATTGATACGCAGTATTTT.

The chain is built from TRBV11-2 and TRBJ2-5; possible D gene TRBD1, 5 bases. CDR1 is SGHAT and CDR2 is FQNNGV in the germline V gene. V was trimmed by 5 bases and J by 0 bases, leaving 10 bases between them. CDR3 length equals 14 residues. The DNA of the CDR3 is TGTGCCAGCAGCCCGACAGTGAACCAAGAGACCCAGTACTTC. Translated: CASSPTVNQETQYF.

The chain employs TRBV4-1 and TRBJ1-5; D ambiguous. Germline CDR1 and CDR2: MGHRA and YSYEKL. Trimming left V 2 bases short and J 3 bases short, with 8 bases between. The CDR3 is 14 residues long. The CDR3 protein is CASSQFENNQPQHF. CDR3 coding DNA: TGCGCCAGCAGCCAATTCGAGAACAATCAGCCCCAGCATTTT.

This chain connects TRBV7-9 to TRBJ2-7, with 13 bases lining up with TRBD2. Trimming cost V 5 bases and J 4 bases; bases outside gene matches: 11. Germline values: CDR1 SEHNR, CDR2 FQNEAQ (reference sequence). The CDR3 is 17 amino acids. The CDR3 loop reads CASSPLPRGLAGYEQYF. CDR3 bases: TGTGCCAGCAGCCCCCTTCCACGGGGACTAGCGGGATACGAGCAGTACTTC.

V gene TRBV11-3 combines with J gene TRBJ2-2; D remains ambiguous. Germline values: CDR1 SGHNT, CDR2 YENEEA. V lost 1 base and J 1 base, leaving 7 bases between the germline ends. The CDR3 is 15 residues long. In DNA form, the CDR3 reads TGTGCCAGCAGCTTAGGCGGCAGGAACACCGGGGAGCTGTTTTTT. Translation: CASSLGGRNTGELFF.

The chain joins TRBV4-1 to TRBJ1-3; no reliable D call. The CDR3 extends over 17 amino acids. Germline CDR1 is MGHRA and CDR2 is YSYEKL. V was trimmed by 1 base and J by 0 bases, leaving 13 bases between them. Here the CDR3 DNA reads TGCGCCAGCAGCCAAGGGTGGTCGACAATCTCTGGAAACACCATATATTTT. As protein: CASSQGWSTISGNTIYF.

The chain recombines TRBV18 with TRBJ1-4; 8 bases line up with TRBD1. This CDR3 is 13 amino acids long. CDR1 KGHSH and CDR2 LQKENI come from the germline V gene. The V and J ends lost 9 bases and 4 bases, in that order; junction bases with no gene match: 4. The CDR3 DNA is TGTGCCAGTGGACAGGGTAATAATGAAAAACTGTTTTTT. It translates to CASGQGNNEKLFF.

Of note for this clone: Sequence at one end of the junction differs from germline and may be a read error. The rearrangement uses TRBV7-7 and TRBJ2-1; D may be TRBD1 (6 bases). Germline CDR1 and CDR2: SSHAT and FNYEAQ (reference sequence). This CDR3 spans 15 amino acids. CDR3 amino acids: CASSSDSVTYNEQFF. CDR3 coding DNA: TGTGCTAGCAGCTCGGACAGTGTCACGTACAATGAGCAGTTCTTC. Drawing the rest from reference TRBV7-7 and TRBJ2-1, the complete variable domain is GAGVSQSPRYKVTKRGQDVTLRCDPISSHATLYWYQQALGQGPEFLTYFNYEAQPDKSGLPSDRFSAERPEGSISTLTIQRTEQRDSAMYRCASSSDSVTYNEQFFGPGTRLTVL.

This chain uses TRBV27 with TRBJ1-5, with D perhaps TRBD1 (5 bases). Germline CDR1 MNHEY, CDR2 SMNVEV (reference sequence). The CDR3 runs 15 residues. Trimming took off 9 bases at V and 6 bases at J, with 21 bases between the two ends. CDR3 coding DNA: TGTGCCAGGATGAGGTGCGCAGGGCATGTTCAGCCCCAGCATTTT. Translating it yields CARMRCAGHVQPQHF.

In its sample, this clone was seen once. J is TRBJ1-4 and V is TRBV6-6, with D uncertain. The CDR3 sequence is 15 residues long. Germline V gene lookup returns CDR1 MNHNY and CDR2 SVGAGI (reference sequence). Trimming shortened V by 6 bases and J by 7 bases, and 18 bases separated the two germline ends. The CDR3 protein is CASRDGLRRGEKLFF. Written as DNA, the CDR3 is TGTGCCAGCAGGGACGGGCTACGCCGGGGTGAAAAACTGTTTTTT.

The V call is TRBV2, the J call TRBJ1-5, with a tentative D call TRBD1 (5 bases). The germline gives CDR1 SNHLY, CDR2 FYNNEI. Trimming cost V 6 bases and J 5 bases, with 17 bases left between them. This CDR3 contains 15 residues. The CDR3 reads CASRFLEVGDQPQHF. The DNA for the CDR3 is TGTGCCAGCAGGTTCCTAGAGGTAGGGGATCAGCCCCAGCATTTT.

V is TRBV3-1 (or the pseudogene TRBV3-2) and J is TRBJ1-6; D is possibly TRBD1 (6 bases). CDR1 is LGHDT, CDR2 YNNKEL, per germline (reference sequence). The CDR3 is 14 amino acids. Trimming stripped 6 bases from V and 8 bases from J, with 14 bases between. Here the CDR3 DNA reads TGTGCCAGCAGAGACAGGAGTGGAGATTCACCCCTCCACTTT. Protein: CASRDRSGDSPLHF.

This sequence joins TRBV5-1 and TRBJ2-3; 9 bases match TRBD2. Germline V lookup: CDR1 SGHRS, CDR2 YFSETQ. The CDR3 loop spans 18 amino acids. After removal of 0 bases from V and 0 bases from J, the junction contained 8 bases not matched to a gene. CDR3 loop: CASSLASAGGPSTDTQYF. DNA of the CDR3: TGCGCCAGCAGCTTGGCCTCGGCGGGGGGGCCTAGCACAGATACGCAGTATTTT.

The J gene is TRBJ2-3, the V gene TRBV12-3 or TRBV12-4; 7 nucleotides line up with TRBD1. The CDR3 is 13 residues long. V was clipped by 6 bases and J by 6 bases; unmatched bases: 6. CDR3 region: CASSPGQVDTQYF. The CDR3 region has the DNA TGTGCCAGCAGCCCCGGACAGGTCGATACGCAGTATTTT.